The 22 T cell receptor beta chains below all came from one sample that was sequenced in a study of cytomegalovirus exposure and HLA in healthy donors. Researchers ran the PCR with 60 Vbeta and 13 Jbeta primers. TCRdb's copy holds only in-frame clones and misses some; the assay was immunoSEQ multiplex PCR. This sample has over 150,000 clones; 68% occur once, and the top ten carry 1.3% to 1.5%. The sample was PBMCs. The receptor set was obtained from a man over 45 in good health and CMV-seronegative.

The chain links TRBV5-6 to TRBJ1-1, with 7 nucleotides matching TRBD1. From germline, CDR1 is SGHDT and CDR2 YYEEEE. The CDR3 consists of 14 residues. The V segment lost 4 bases and the J segment 5 bases; nucleotides outside the gene matches: 8. The CDR3 coding sequence is TGTGCCAGCAGCCTGGGACAGAAGAGAACTGAAGCTTTCTTT. Protein: CASSLGQKRTEAFF.

This clone appeared a few times. This CDR3 is CASSLAGGLRAEQFF. The CDR3 DNA follows: TGTGCCAGCAGCTTAGCGGGGGGTCTCAGGGCTGAGCAGTTCTTC. This chain uses TRBV7-2 with TRBJ2-1; perhaps TRBD2 as D (6 bases). The V and J ends lost 0 bases and 9 bases respectively, with 15 bases between them. The CDR3 extends over 15 amino acids. Germline CDR1 SGHTA, CDR2 FQGNSA.

This clone was seen only a few times. V usage is TRBV7-8 and J usage is TRBJ2-1; 7 nucleotides agree with TRBD1. The J segment lost 13 bases and the V segment lost 1 base, leaving 28 bases of the junction unmatched. CDR1 and CDR2 from the germline V gene are SGHVS and FQNEAQ. The CDR3 has 20 residues. CDR3 nucleotides: TGTGCCAGCAGCTTAGTTTTCTCCGGCCAGACAGGGTCAAGGGTTAGCTACCAGTTCTTC. Protein product: CASSLVFSGQTGSRVSYQFF. Using reference TRBV7-8 and TRBJ2-1 for the parts outside the CDR3, the full variable domain is GAGVSQSPRYKVAKRGQDVALRCDPISGHVSLFWYQQALGQGPEFLTYFQNEAQLDKSGLPSDRFFAERPEGSVSTLKIQRTQQEDSAVYLCASSLVFSGQTGSRVSYQFFGPGTRLTVL.

This clone showed up just a few times. The rearrangement links TRBV7-2 to TRBJ1-4; D may be TRBD1 (5 bases). CDR1 and CDR2 (germline): SGHTA, FQGNSA. The CDR3 has 14 amino acids. Trimming stripped 4 bases from V and 2 bases from J, with 8 bases between. The CDR3 loop is CASSSQGTNEKLFF. DNA for the CDR3: TGTGCCAGCAGCTCCCAGGGCACTAATGAAAAACTGTTTTTT. Based on the CDR3 plus reference TRBV7-2 and TRBJ1-4, the full variable domain is GAGVSQSPSNKVTEKGKDVELRCDPISGHTALYWYRQSLGQGLEFLIYFQGNSAPDKSGLPSDRFSAERTGGSVSTLTIQRTQQEDSAVYLCASSSQGTNEKLFFGSGTQLSVL.

CDR3 nucleotides: TGTGCCAGCAGCTTGCAGGACAGGAGGAACACCGGGGAGCTGTTTTTT. It is translated as CASSLQDRRNTGELFF. This chain joins TRBV5-4 and TRBJ2-2; 7 bases are shared with TRBD1. Germline V gene lookup returns CDR1 SGHNT and CDR2 YYREEE (reference sequence). The CDR3 totals 16 residues. The J segment lost 1 base and the V segment lost 1 base, leaving 4 bases of the junction unmatched.

This rearrangement joins TRBV6-5 to TRBJ2-2; D perhaps matches TRBD1 (5 bases). This CDR3 is 14 amino acids long. Trimming shortened V by 5 bases and J by 6 bases, and 13 bases separated the two germline ends. Looked up from germline, CDR1 is MNHEY and CDR2 is SVGAGI. The CDR3 region has the DNA TGTGCCAGCAGTCCCCCAGGGTGGTCCGGGGAGCTGTTTTTT. It yields the protein CASSPPGWSGELFF.

This chain links TRBV9 with TRBJ2-3; maybe TRBD1 (5 bases). Germline assignment: CDR1 SGDLS and CDR2 YYNGEE. This CDR3 spans 12 amino acids. V was cut by 6 bases and J by 0 bases, with 5 bases left in between. CDR3 protein: CASKGSTDTQYF. CDR3 nucleotide sequence: TGTGCCAGCAAGGGGAGCACAGATACGCAGTATTTT.

V and J are TRBV28 and TRBJ1-2, with TRBD1 matching 8 bases. Germline CDR1 and CDR2: MDHEN and SYDVKM. V was clipped by 5 bases and J by 4 bases; unmatched bases: 9. There are 15 residues in the CDR3. The CDR3 sequence: CASSPGQGRIYGYTF. The CDR3 coding sequence is TGTGCCAGCAGTCCCGGACAGGGTAGGATCTATGGCTACACCTTC.

The sample holds a few counts of this clone. The chain joins TRBV12-5 to TRBJ2-3; 13 bases agree with TRBD2. Germline V lookup: CDR1 LGHNT, CDR2 FRNRAP. There are 16 residues in the CDR3. Losses at the gene ends were 6 bases for V and 6 bases for J; bases not matched to a gene: 9. In nucleotides, the CDR3 is TGTGCTAGTGGCCACGGACTAGCGGGGGCGGGGGATACGCAGTATTTT. Its protein product is CASGHGLAGAGDTQYF.

This clone has only one observation. CDR3 residues: CASSEGPTSGGAKNIQYF. CDR3 DNA sequence: TGTGCCAGCAGTGAAGGGCCCACTAGCGGTGGAGCCAAAAACATTCAGTACTTC. The V gene is TRBV6-1, the J gene TRBJ2-4; 8 positions match TRBD2. The CDR3 loop spans 18 amino acids. V was pared by 1 base and J by 0 bases, with 8 bases of the junction left unmatched. Germline lookup yields CDR1 MNHNS and CDR2 SASEGT.

The rearrangement links TRBV6-6 to TRBJ2-7; TRBD1 agrees at 11 bases. The germline gives CDR1 MNHNY, CDR2 SVGAGI (reference sequence). Unmatched junction bases numbered 3, after V lost 4 bases and J lost 4 bases. CDR3 length equals 14 residues. The CDR3 spells CASSSGTGGYEQYF. The CDR3 coding sequence is TGTGCCAGCAGTTCCGGGACAGGGGGGTACGAGCAGTACTTC.

The gene calls are TRBV10-1 and TRBJ1-6; possibly TRBD1 for D (5 bases). The germline V gene has CDR1 WNHNN and CDR2 SYGVQD (reference sequence). Trimming removed 0 bases at V and 5 bases at J, with 11 bases between. This CDR3 is 16 amino acids long. The CDR3 loop is CASSESNEQDNSPLHF. The DNA for the CDR3 is TGCGCCAGCAGTGAGTCAAACGAACAGGATAATTCACCCCTCCACTTT.

This clone was seen a single time. One end of the junction is discordant with germline, which a read error may explain. The rearrangement joins TRBV11-3 to TRBJ2-3; D call uncertain. The CDR3 extends over 13 amino acids. CDR1 is SGHNT and CDR2 is YENEEA in the germline V gene. The CDR3 is CASSLDAPDTQCF. The CDR3 region has the DNA TGTGCCAGCAGCTTAGATGCACCAGATACGCAGTGTTTT.

The rearrangement joins TRBV29-1 to TRBJ2-3; perhaps TRBD2 as D (6 bases). The CDR3 loop spans 12 amino acids. Looked up from germline, CDR1 is SQVTM and CDR2 is ANQGSEA. V was trimmed by 6 bases and J by 3 bases, leaving 10 bases between them. The CDR3 sequence is CSVDLATDTQYF. In nucleotides, the CDR3 is TGCAGCGTCGACCTAGCGACAGATACGCAGTATTTT.

The sample holds a few counts of this clone. V gene TRBV7-9 combines with J gene TRBJ1-2, with D perhaps matching TRBD1 (6 bases). CDR3 length: 16 amino acids. The germline CDR1 and CDR2 sequences are SEHNR and FQNEAQ (reference sequence). V dropped 4 bases and J dropped 2 bases, with 17 bases sitting between them. The CDR3 DNA follows: TGTGCCAGCAGCTCAGCGAGGGGGGGTGAAAACTATGGCTACACCTTC. This codes for CASSSARGGENYGYTF.

This chain connects TRBV5-8 to TRBJ2-2; TRBD1 matches 12 bases. The CDR3 runs to 16 residues. Germline V gives CDR1 SGHTS, CDR2 YDEGEE. V gave up 3 bases and J gave up 5 bases; unmatched junction bases: 5. The CDR3 coding sequence is TGTGCCAGCAGCTCCCGGGACAGGGGGCGAACCGGGGAGCTGTTTTTT. This encodes CASSSRDRGRTGELFF. Drawing the rest from reference TRBV5-8 and TRBJ2-2, the complete variable domain is EAGVTQSPTHLIKTRGQQATLRCSPISGHTSVYWYQQALGLGLQFLLWYDEGEERNRGNFPPRFSGRQFPNYSSELNVNALELEDSALYLCASSSRDRGRTGELFFGEGSRLTVL.

This chain connects TRBV6-1 to TRBJ1-5; D uncertain. The germline V and J ends were trimmed by 1 base and 1 base, with 5 bases remaining between them. The CDR3 is made up of 14 amino acids. CDR1 is MNHNS and CDR2 is SASEGT in the germline V gene. In DNA, the CDR3 is TGTGCCAGCAGTGAAGGAGGGAGCAATCAGCCCCAGCATTTT. It codes for CASSEGGSNQPQHF.

The rearrangement links TRBV29-1 to TRBJ2-7, with D possibly TRBD1 on 6 matching bases. Deletions cut 6 bases from V and 0 bases from J, with 15 bases between. The CDR3 has 14 residues. Germline V gives CDR1 SQVTM, CDR2 ANQGSEA. The CDR3 DNA is TGCAGCGTCGCCGGACAGTTCCTCTCCTACGAGCAGTACTTC. Amino acids: CSVAGQFLSYEQYF.

This chain uses TRBV7-6 with TRBJ2-7, with TRBD2 as a possible D gene (5 bases). The V gene's germline CDR1 is SGHVS and CDR2 FNYEAQ. The CDR3 has 13 residues. Between the trimmed V and J ends, which lost 2 bases and 4 bases, there was a span of 9 bases. In DNA, the CDR3 is TGTGCCAGCAGCTTATCTTCGGGGTACGAGCAGTACTTC. This translates into CASSLSSGYEQYF.

The chain couples TRBV11-3 to TRBJ1-2, with D unresolved. The germline V gene has CDR1 SGHNT and CDR2 YENEEA. The V end lost 0 bases, the J end lost 0 bases, and 14 bases lay between the germline ends. The CDR3 runs to 17 residues. CDR3 nucleotide sequence: TGTGCCAGCAGCTTAGAGACACCGAAAGTCCCTAACTATGGCTACACCTTC. This sequence encodes CASSLETPKVPNYGYTF.

This clone came up a few times. The rearrangement uses TRBV25-1 and TRBJ2-5, with 8 bases lining up with TRBD2. V shed 3 bases and J 1 base; nucleotides not matched to a gene: 10. CDR3 length equals 17 residues. CDR1 and CDR2 (germline): MGHDK, SYGVNS. DNA for the CDR3: TGTGCCAGCAGTGACTCCCGGGCTAGCGGGTTCCAAGAGACCCAGTACTTC. Translating it yields CASSDSRASGFQETQYF.

The chain carries TRBV12-5 and TRBJ2-3; D is ambiguous. The CDR3 loop spans 15 amino acids. In germline, CDR1 is LGHNT, CDR2 FRNRAP. The germline V and J ends were trimmed by 2 bases and 3 bases, with 12 bases remaining between them. CDR3 sequence (DNA): TGTGCTAGTGGTTTGAGTGCTAGATCGACAGATACGCAGTATTTT. This encodes CASGLSARSTDTQYF.